What follows is one TCR beta chain and its context. This sample is part of a study of blood T cell repertoires in COVID-19. Original processing methods: Estimation of nucleated cell counts was performed using reference gene primer amplification. The protocol was immunoSEQ multiplex PCR, while the TCRdb copy is restricted to in-frame clones and leaves out a portion. That table gives V, J and clone size, and the DNA gave D and trimming. The data show 70,000 to 100,000 clones, around nine tenths seen once. The CDR3 is 14 residues long. Germline CDR1 and CDR2: MGHRA and YSYEKL. V lost 1 base, J lost 6 bases, and 6 bases stayed unmatched.

Sequencing was performed on peripheral blood. The origin of this receptor is a woman aged 55-70 years with COVID-19, enrolled during active disease. The rearrangement joins TRBV4-1 to TRBJ2-7, with 7 bases aligning to TRBD2. The CDR3 DNA reads as TGCGCCAGCAGCCAAGGGACTAGTAGATCCGAGCAGTACTTC. This gives the protein CASSQGTSRSEQYF.